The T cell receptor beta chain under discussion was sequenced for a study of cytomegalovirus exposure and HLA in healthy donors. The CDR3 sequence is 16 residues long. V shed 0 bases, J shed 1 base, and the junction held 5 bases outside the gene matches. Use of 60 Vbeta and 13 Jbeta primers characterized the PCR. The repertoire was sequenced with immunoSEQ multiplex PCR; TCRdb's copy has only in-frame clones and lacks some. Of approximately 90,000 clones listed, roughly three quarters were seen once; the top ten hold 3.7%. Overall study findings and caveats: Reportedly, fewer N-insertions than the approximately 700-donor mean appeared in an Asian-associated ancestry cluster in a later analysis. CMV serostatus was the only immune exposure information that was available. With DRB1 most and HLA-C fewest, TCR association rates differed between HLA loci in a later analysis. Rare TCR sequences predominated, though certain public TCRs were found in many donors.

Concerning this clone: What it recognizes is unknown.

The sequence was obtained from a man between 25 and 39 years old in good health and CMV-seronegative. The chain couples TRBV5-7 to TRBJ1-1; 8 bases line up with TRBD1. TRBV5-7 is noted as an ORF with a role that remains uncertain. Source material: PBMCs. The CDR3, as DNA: TGTGCCAGCAGCTTGGCCGTGGGGACAGGGAACACTGAAGCTTTCTTT. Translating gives CASSLAVGTGNTEAFF.